These 29 T cell receptor beta chains originate from one sample sequenced in a study of blood T cells in healthy people across ages. Primers used in a second PCR of roughly 7 to 12 cycles were a sample-barcoded 5' primer and a J-beta primer mix. TCRdb re-derived calls from the 5' RACE reads in MiXCR, one entry per CDR3 protein. Among roughly 1.6 million distinct CDR3 sequences listed, about 35% were seen once. Sequences were obtained from blood. The receptors were gathered from a woman aged 30 to 39 in good health.

This chain uses TRBV12-3 or TRBV12-4 with TRBJ2-7, with 8 bases identical to TRBD2. The CDR3 is made up of 14 amino acids. Germline trimming cut 6 bases from V and 4 bases from J; bases unmatched to any gene: 8. The CDR3 region has the DNA TGTGCCAGCAGCGCCGGGACTAGTCAGTACGAGCAGTACTTC. It translates to CASSAGTSQYEQYF.

The genes are TRBV27 and TRBJ2-5; TRBD2 matches 12 bases. V dropped 5 bases and J dropped 5; count of bases not matched to a gene: 6. Germline V CDR1 and CDR2: MNHEY, SMNVEV (reference sequence). The CDR3 extends over 15 amino acids. CDR3 nucleotides: TGTGCCAGCAGTGCGACTAGCGGGAGAGGTGAGACCCAGTACTTC. Amino acid sequence: CASSATSGRGETQYF.

The chain links TRBV2 to TRBJ2-1; no reliable D call. CDR1 and CDR2 (germline): SNHLY, FYNNEI. The ends were cut back, 5 bases at V and 8 bases at J, with 10 bases in the middle. The CDR3 runs to 12 residues. The CDR3 is CASSTDFDEQFF. CDR3 bases: TGTGCCAGCAGTACAGATTTCGATGAGCAGTTCTTC.

This clonotype was found a few times. The chain employs TRBV9 and TRBJ2-7, with 8 bases aligning to TRBD2. CDR1 is SGDLS and CDR2 is YYNGEE in the germline V gene. The CDR3 runs 15 residues. V lost 0 bases, J lost 0 bases, and 2 bases stayed unmatched. The DNA for the CDR3 is TGTGCCAGCAGCGTAGATAGCGGGACCTCCTACGAGCAGTACTTC. This encodes CASSVDSGTSYEQYF.

As to this clonotype: A much larger clone lies a single base off, so this may be a read error. This sequence joins TRBV4-1 and TRBJ2-1, with D uncertain. The CDR3 has 13 residues. Trimming removed 4 bases at V and 13 bases at J, with 17 bases between. CDR1 is MGHRA, CDR2 YSYEKL, per germline. CDR3 DNA sequence: TGCGCCAGCAGCCTGACGGAACAAGAGACCCAGTTCTTC. Protein: CASSLTEQETQFF.

V gene TRBV12-3 or TRBV12-4 combines with J gene TRBJ2-7, with TRBD2 matching over 11 bases. This CDR3 spans 14 amino acids. Germline trimming cut 5 bases from V and 6 bases from J; bases unmatched to any gene: 6. The CDR3: CASSGLGLAVEQYF. The DNA for the CDR3 is TGTGCCAGCAGTGGCCTGGGACTAGCGGTCGAGCAGTACTTC.

This clonotype has only a few counts. The chain links TRBV10-2 to TRBJ1-2; 7 bases map to TRBD1. Germline V gene lookup returns CDR1 WSHSY and CDR2 SAAADI. There are 14 residues in the CDR3. J lost 4 bases, V lost 6 bases, and 8 bases had no gene match. CDR3 DNA: TGCGCCAGCAGACCCGGACAGGCAGTCTATGGCTACACCTTC. Protein: CASRPGQAVYGYTF.

This clonotype was found a few times. The gene calls are TRBV20-1 and TRBJ2-1, with D perhaps matching TRBD2 (6 bases). CDR3 length: 13 residues. Germline CDR1 DFQATT, CDR2 SNEGSKA (reference sequence). The CDR3 bases are TGCAGCTTAGACGAGCGGGTCTACAATGAGCAGTTCTTC. Protein product: CSLDERVYNEQFF.

The sample holds a few counts of this clonotype. The chain employs TRBV6-5 and TRBJ2-3; 13 bases are a match to TRBD2. The CDR3 has 15 amino acids. Germline assignment: CDR1 MNHEY and CDR2 SVGAGI. Germline trimming cut 6 bases from V and 6 bases from J; bases unmatched to any gene: 6. The CDR3, as DNA: TGTGCCAGCAGCAGGACTAGCGGGAGTTCTGATACGCAGTATTTT. It specifies CASSRTSGSSDTQYF.

Comments on this clonotype: A read error may account for a junction end that differs from germline. The chain is built from TRBV25-1 and TRBJ1-5; unclear D gene. The CDR3 has 14 amino acids. Per germline, CDR1 MGHDK and CDR2 SYGVNS. The CDR3 DNA is TGTGCCAGCAGTGAAGGGCATAGCAATCAGCCCCGGCATTTT. Translation gives CASSEGHSNQPRHF.

This clonotype was found many times. The CDR3 loop is CASSLARYGTTDTQYF. The CDR3 DNA reads TGCGCCAGCAGCTTGGCCCGATACGGGACTACAGATACGCAGTATTTT. The V call is TRBV5-1, the J call TRBJ2-3, with a tentative D call TRBD2 (6 bases). V was shortened by 0 bases and J by 3 bases, with 14 bases between the two germline ends. The CDR3 runs 16 residues. Germline loops: CDR1 SGHRS, CDR2 YFSETQ.

This clonotype was found a few times. The rearrangement links TRBV20-1 to TRBJ2-7; tentatively, D is TRBD2 (6 bases). V gave up 3 bases and J gave up 3 bases, with 15 bases separating them. Per germline, CDR1 DFQATT and CDR2 SNEGSKA (reference sequence). The CDR3 runs 14 residues. The CDR3 DNA follows: TGCAGTGCTAGCACTAGCCTCGTCGGCTACGAGCAGTACTTC. Translating gives CSASTSLVGYEQYF.

This clonotype was observed a few times. This chain joins TRBV7-3 and TRBJ2-3, with D hard to call. CDR1 SGHTA and CDR2 FQGTGA come from the germline V gene. V was shortened by 4 bases and J by 4 bases, with 9 bases between the two germline ends. The CDR3 loop spans 13 amino acids. CDR3 coding DNA: TGTGCCAGCAGCTCATATACCCCAGATACGCAGTATTTT. This sequence encodes CASSSYTPDTQYF.

The chain carries TRBV20-1 and TRBJ2-4; D might be TRBD2 (6 bases). TRBJ2-7 explains the end of the DNA better; the J call may be wrong. The length of the CDR3 is 13 residues. CDR1 is DFQATT, CDR2 SNEGSKA, per germline (reference sequence). The CDR3, as DNA: TGCAGTGTCCCCTCGGGGGTTCTGGACGAGCAGTACTTC. Amino acids: CSVPSGVLDEQYF.

V usage is TRBV18 and J usage is TRBJ1-2; D is possibly TRBD1 (5 bases). Trimming removed 0 bases from V and 0 bases from J, with 17 bases in between. This CDR3 comprises 18 residues. The germline CDR1 and CDR2 sequences are KGHSH and LQKENI. CDR3 DNA sequence: TGTGCCAGCTCACCACCGATCGGGTCAGGGATTTCTAACTATGGCTACACCTTC. Translating gives CASSPPIGSGISNYGYTF.

This clonotype was detected only a few times. The J gene is TRBJ1-5, the V gene TRBV2; D uncertain. CDR3 length equals 14 residues. The germline CDR1 and CDR2 sequences are SNHLY and FYNNEI. Trimming pared 6 bases from V and 7 bases from J, leaving 16 bases between. The CDR3 reads CASRGPPDRQPQHF. In DNA form, the CDR3 reads TGTGCCAGCAGAGGGCCCCCCGATCGCCAGCCCCAGCATTTT.

This chain joins TRBV20-1 and TRBJ2-6, with 8 positions matching TRBD1. The CDR3 has 18 amino acids. With 6 bases clipped from V and 0 bases from J, the junction kept 13 bases outside the gene matches. Germline V gives CDR1 DFQATT, CDR2 SNEGSKA (reference sequence). Here the CDR3 DNA reads TGCAGTGCCAGGGAGGACAGGGAAGTTTACTCTGGGGCCAACGTCCTGACTTTC. This translates into CSAREDREVYSGANVLTF.

This clonotype was observed a few times. This chain links TRBV6-6 with TRBJ1-2; the match to TRBD1 covers 11 bases. CDR1 is MNHNY, CDR2 SVGAGI, per germline (reference sequence). There are 15 residues in the CDR3. Losses at the gene ends were 6 bases for V and 2 bases for J; bases not matched to a gene: 5. For the CDR3, the DNA is TGTGCCAGCAGAGGGGACAGGGGGATCAACTATGGCTACACCTTC. As protein: CASRGDRGINYGYTF.

This chain links TRBV3-1 with TRBJ1-2; maybe TRBD1 (6 bases). The V end was cut by 0 bases, the J end by 5 bases, with 22 bases between. Looked up from germline, CDR1 is LGHDT and CDR2 is YNNKEL (reference sequence). The CDR3 is 18 amino acids. CDR3 sequence: CASSQDRAGVGRFYGYTF. The CDR3 DNA is TGTGCCAGCAGCCAAGATAGGGCAGGGGTCGGTCGGTTTTATGGCTACACCTTC.

This clonotype was seen only a few times. This chain uses TRBV6-2 or TRBV6-3 with TRBJ1-1, with a possible D match to TRBD1 (6 bases). The CDR3 is made up of 16 amino acids. With 4 bases removed from V and 0 bases from J, the gap between germline ends came to 15 bases. CDR1 is MNHEY and CDR2 is SVGEGT in the germline V gene. The CDR3: CASSFPTGYMNTEAFF. The CDR3 DNA is TGTGCCAGCAGTTTCCCGACAGGTTATATGAACACTGAAGCTTTCTTT.

The gene calls are TRBV7-6 and TRBJ2-1; 8 nucleotides agree with TRBD2. After removal of 1 base from V and 6 bases from J, the junction contained 11 bases not matched to a gene. The CDR3 runs 17 residues. Germline loops: CDR1 SGHVS, CDR2 FNYEAQ. The CDR3 spells CASSLVPAGAGTNEQFF. In DNA, the CDR3 is TGTGCCAGCAGCTTAGTTCCAGCGGGGGCCGGAACCAATGAGCAGTTCTTC.

The V call is TRBV5-5, the J call TRBJ1-5; unclear D gene. V lost 0 bases and J 8 bases, leaving 6 bases between the germline ends. CDR1 and CDR2 (germline): SGHKS, YYEKEE (reference sequence). The CDR3 runs 12 residues. The DNA of the CDR3 is TGTGCCAGCAGCTTGGAAGGGAAGCCCCAGCATTTT. Amino acid sequence: CASSLEGKPQHF.

The chain joins TRBV28 to TRBJ2-1, with no clear D. This CDR3 region has 16 residues. Germline V gives CDR1 MDHEN, CDR2 SYDVKM. Trimming removed 3 bases from V and 7 bases from J, with 19 bases in between. The DNA of the CDR3 is TGTGCCAGCAGTTTCAATCCAACAAGAAGACGGAATGAGCAGTTCTTC. Protein sequence: CASSFNPTRRRNEQFF.

The chain uses TRBV5-4 and TRBJ2-7; TRBD1 aligns across 7 bases. Per germline, CDR1 SGHNT and CDR2 YYREEE (reference sequence). The CDR3 covers 14 residues. The trim removed 3 bases at V and 6 bases at J, leaving 9 bases unmatched. The DNA of the CDR3 is TGTGCCAGCAGCTCACAGGGGAGTCATTCCGAGCAGTACTTC. Translation gives CASSSQGSHSEQYF.

The J gene is TRBJ2-1, the V gene TRBV6-5; 10 bases are a match to TRBD2. Trimming cost V 0 bases and J 7 bases; bases outside gene matches: 9. Germline CDR1 MNHEY, CDR2 SVGAGI. The CDR3 is 17 residues long. The CDR3 region has the DNA TGTGCCAGCAGTTACTCAATCCCTAGCGGGGGAATTAATGAGCAGTTCTTC. As protein: CASSYSIPSGGINEQFF.

This clonotype has only one observation. The chain recombines TRBV18 with TRBJ2-7, with 10 bases aligning to TRBD2. The DNA end is more similar to TRBJ2-5, so the J call may be wrong. Germline-derived CDR1 and CDR2 are KGHSH and LQKENI. The CDR3 extends over 16 amino acids. For the CDR3, the DNA is TGTGCCAGCTCATTTTCCGGGACTAGCGAACAAGAGACCCAGTACTTC. Translation: CASSFSGTSEQETQYF.

The rearrangement uses TRBV9 and TRBJ1-6; the match to TRBD1 covers 7 bases. CDR1 SGDLS and CDR2 YYNGEE come from the germline V gene. CDR3 size: 13 residues. With V trimmed by 4 bases and J by 9 bases, 4 bases remained unmatched. The CDR3 region has the DNA TGTGCCAGCAGCACAGGGGATTCTTCACCCCTCCACTTT. This codes for CASSTGDSSPLHF.

The chain couples TRBV7-9 to TRBJ1-1; D is unresolved. The ends were cut back, 6 bases at V and 1 base at J, with 12 bases in the middle. Germline values: CDR1 SEHNR, CDR2 FQNEAQ (reference sequence). The CDR3 covers 14 residues. Here the CDR3 DNA reads TGTGCCAGCAGATCCGGACCGGGGAACACTGAAGCTTTCTTT. Protein sequence: CASRSGPGNTEAFF.

This clonotype was picked up a small number of times. The V gene is TRBV20-1, the J gene TRBJ2-7; D is unclear. This CDR3 comprises 15 residues. CDR1 and CDR2 (germline): DFQATT, SNEGSKA (reference sequence). Trimming cost V 0 bases and J 0 bases, with 12 bases left between them. CDR3 amino acids: CSARDTYWSSYEQYF. The CDR3 region has the DNA TGCAGTGCTAGAGATACCTACTGGAGCTCCTACGAGCAGTACTTC.